This is a list of T cell receptor beta chains from one sample in a study of monozygotic twins with inflammatory bowel disease. TCRdb re-called the 5' RACE reads and catalogs CDR3 proteins one per entry, DNA excluded. The data show over 200,000 distinct CDR3 sequences, and the top ten clones hold roughly 8%. Sequencing used blood. Receptor source: a human donor with ulcerative colitis or Crohn's disease, or a healthy co-twin of an affected twin (not recorded which). The CDR3 runs from the conserved cysteine through the conserved F or W.

j_call v_call cdr3_aa
TRBJ1-3 TRBV4-2 CASSQEGQGYGNTIYF
TRBJ1-2 TRBV7-8 CASERGDGYGYTF
TRBJ1-2 TRBV27 CASSSTFRVPGVGYTF
TRBJ1-2 TRBV4-3 CASSQDGGGYTF
TRBJ2-2 TRBV18 CASSPLTGAGELFF
TRBJ2-1 TRBV30 CAWSGFHEQFF
TRBJ1-2 TRBV7-9 CASSSAGVGHYGYTF
TRBJ1-1 TRBV7-8 CASSPETWNTEAFF
TRBJ2-5 TRBV4-1 CARDRRETQYF
TRBJ2-7 TRBV28 CASSFPQGGPYEQYF
TRBJ2-7 TRBV7-2 CASSLVSGQSLYEQYF
TRBJ1-6 TRBV5-1 CASSLDGGSPLHF
TRBJ1-5 TRBV7-8 CASSPGGVGTGYQPQHF
TRBJ1-5 TRBV4-2 CASSQEAGARNQPQHF